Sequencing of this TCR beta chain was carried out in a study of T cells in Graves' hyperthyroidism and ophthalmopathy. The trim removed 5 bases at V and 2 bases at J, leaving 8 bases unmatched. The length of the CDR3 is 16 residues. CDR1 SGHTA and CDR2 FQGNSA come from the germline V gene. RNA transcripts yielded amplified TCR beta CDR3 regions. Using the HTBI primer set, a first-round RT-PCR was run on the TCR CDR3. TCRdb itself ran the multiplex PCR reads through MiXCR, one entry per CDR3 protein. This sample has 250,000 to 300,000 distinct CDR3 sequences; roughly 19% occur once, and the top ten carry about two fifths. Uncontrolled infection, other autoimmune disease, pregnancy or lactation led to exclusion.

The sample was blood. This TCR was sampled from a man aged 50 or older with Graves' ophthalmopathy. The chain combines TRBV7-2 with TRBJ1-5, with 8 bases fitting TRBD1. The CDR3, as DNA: TGTGCCAGCAGCATCCAAAGGACAGGGCGCAATCAGCCCCAGCATTTT. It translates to CASSIQRTGRNQPQHF.